This TCR beta chain was found in a study of shared clonotypes between healthy human individuals. The CDR3 totals 16 residues. From germline, CDR1 is SGHAT and CDR2 FQNNGV. J was trimmed by 7 bases and V by 1 base; bases with no gene match: 7. Authors' data handling: For the immunoSEQ data, sequences were junction-only without quality scores, so filtering differed. Profiling relied on immunoSEQ multiplex PCR, and the TCRdb table lists in-frame clones only, not all of them. V, J and clone size were drawn from that table, and D and trimming were deduced from the DNA. The data hold hundreds of thousands of clones, with 90% to 95% observed a single time. General study results and limits: Naive CD4 clonotypes were shared across a handful of donors at roughly 5%.

As concerns this clone: Its antigen is unknown.

Selected positively for CCR7 and CD45RO-negative, naive CD8 cells excluded terminally differentiated effector memory CD45RA+ cells. Input material: naive CD8+ T cells sorted from blood. The chain couples TRBV11-2 to TRBJ2-1; 10 nucleotides align to TRBD1. The receptor's source is a man younger than 45 in good health. The CDR3 coding sequence is TGTGCCAGCAGCTTAGGTAGCGGGACAGGGGTGAATGAGCAGTTCTTC. This gives the protein CASSLGSGTGVNEQFF.